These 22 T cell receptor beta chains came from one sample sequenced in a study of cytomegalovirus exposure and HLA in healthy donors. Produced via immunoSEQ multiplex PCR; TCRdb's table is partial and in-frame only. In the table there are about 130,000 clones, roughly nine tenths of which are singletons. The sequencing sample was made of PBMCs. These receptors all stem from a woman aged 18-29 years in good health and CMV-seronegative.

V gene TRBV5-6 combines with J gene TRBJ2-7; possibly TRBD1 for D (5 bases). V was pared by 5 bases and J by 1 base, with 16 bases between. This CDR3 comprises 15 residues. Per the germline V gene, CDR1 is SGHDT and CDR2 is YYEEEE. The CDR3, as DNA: TGTGCCAGCAGTGGCCAGGGCAGTTTGTCCTACGAGCAGTACTTC. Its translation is CASSGQGSLSYEQYF.

The CDR3 DNA reads as TGCGCCAGCAGCCACCCACCATCTGACTGGACATCCTACGAGCAGTACTTC. As protein: CASSHPPSDWTSYEQYF. The chain is built from TRBV4-1 and TRBJ2-7; D may be TRBD1 (5 bases). This CDR3 contains 17 residues. In germline, CDR1 is MGHRA, CDR2 YSYEKL. V was pared by 3 bases and J by 1 base, with 19 bases between.

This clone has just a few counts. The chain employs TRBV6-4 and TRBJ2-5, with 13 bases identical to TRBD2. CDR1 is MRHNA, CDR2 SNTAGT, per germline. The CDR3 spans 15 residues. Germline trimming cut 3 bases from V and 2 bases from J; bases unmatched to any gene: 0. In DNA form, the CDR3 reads TGTGCCAGCAGTGAACTAGCGGGGGGGCAAGAGACCCAGTACTTC. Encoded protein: CASSELAGGQETQYF.

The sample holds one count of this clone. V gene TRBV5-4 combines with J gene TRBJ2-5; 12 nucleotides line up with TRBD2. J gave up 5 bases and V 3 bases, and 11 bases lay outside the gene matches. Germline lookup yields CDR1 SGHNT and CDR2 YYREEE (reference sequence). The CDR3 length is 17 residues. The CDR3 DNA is TGTGCCAGCAGCTCTCGGACTAGCGGGGACTGGGTGGAGACCCAGTACTTC. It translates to CASSSRTSGDWVETQYF.

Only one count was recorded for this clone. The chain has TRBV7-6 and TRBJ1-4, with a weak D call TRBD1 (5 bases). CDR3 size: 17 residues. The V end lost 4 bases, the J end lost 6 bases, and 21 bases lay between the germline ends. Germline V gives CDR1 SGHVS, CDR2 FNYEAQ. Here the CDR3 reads CASSYGPIGGLDEKLFF. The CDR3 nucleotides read TGTGCCAGCAGCTACGGACCAATCGGGGGGTTGGATGAAAAACTGTTTTTT.

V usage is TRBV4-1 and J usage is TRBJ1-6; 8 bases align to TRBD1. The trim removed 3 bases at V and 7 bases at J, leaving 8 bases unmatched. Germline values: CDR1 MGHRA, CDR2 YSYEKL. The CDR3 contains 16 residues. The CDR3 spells CASSHSRQGRNSPLHF. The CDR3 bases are TGCGCCAGCAGCCACTCAAGACAGGGGCGAAATTCACCCCTCCACTTT.

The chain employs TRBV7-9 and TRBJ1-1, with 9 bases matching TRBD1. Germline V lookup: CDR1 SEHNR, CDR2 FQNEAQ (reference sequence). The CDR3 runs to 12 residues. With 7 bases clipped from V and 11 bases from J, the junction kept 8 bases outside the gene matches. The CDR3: CASNGSGTGAFF. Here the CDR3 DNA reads TGTGCCAGCAACGGATCCGGGACAGGGGCTTTCTTT.

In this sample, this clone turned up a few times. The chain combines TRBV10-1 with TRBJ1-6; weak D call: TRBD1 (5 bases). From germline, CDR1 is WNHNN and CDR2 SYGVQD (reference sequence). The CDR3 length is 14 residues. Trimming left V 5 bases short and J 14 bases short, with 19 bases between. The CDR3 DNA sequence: TGCGCCAGCAGTCCCGGAGAGGCAGGGAAGGCCCTCCACTTT. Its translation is CASSPGEAGKALHF.

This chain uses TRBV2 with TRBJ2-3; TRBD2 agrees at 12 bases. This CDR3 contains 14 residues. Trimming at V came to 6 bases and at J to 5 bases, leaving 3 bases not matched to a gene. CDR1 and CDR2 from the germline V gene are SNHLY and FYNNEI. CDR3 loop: CASSVTSGGDTQYF. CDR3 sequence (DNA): TGTGCCAGCAGCGTGACTAGCGGGGGAGATACGCAGTATTTT.

Here the CDR3 reads CASSGLTGFGITSSGNTIYF. The CDR3 DNA is TGTGCCAGCAGTGGATTGACAGGGTTCGGGATAACAAGCTCTGGAAACACCATATATTTT. The chain employs TRBV6-1 and TRBJ1-3, with TRBD1 identical over 7 bases. J gave up 0 bases and V 4 bases, and 18 bases lay outside the gene matches. From germline, CDR1 is MNHNS and CDR2 SASEGT. CDR3 length: 20 residues.

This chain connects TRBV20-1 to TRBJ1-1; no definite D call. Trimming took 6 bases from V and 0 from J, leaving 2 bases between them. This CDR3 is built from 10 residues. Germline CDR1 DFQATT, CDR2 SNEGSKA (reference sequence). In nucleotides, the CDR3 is TGCAGTGCCGTGAACACTGAAGCTTTCTTT. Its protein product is CSAVNTEAFF.

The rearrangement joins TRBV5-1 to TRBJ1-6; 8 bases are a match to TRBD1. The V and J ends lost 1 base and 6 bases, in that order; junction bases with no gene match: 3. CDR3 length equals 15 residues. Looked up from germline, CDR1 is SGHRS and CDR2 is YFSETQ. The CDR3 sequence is CASSLRTGLNSPLHF. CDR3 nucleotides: TGCGCCAGCAGCTTGCGGACAGGGCTTAATTCACCCCTCCACTTT. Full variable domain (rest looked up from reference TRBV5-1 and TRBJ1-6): KAGVTQTPRYLIKTRGQQVTLSCSPISGHRSVSWYQQTPGQGLQFLFEYFSETQRNKGNFPGRFSGRQFSNSRSEMNVSTLELGDSALYLCASSLRTGLNSPLHFGNGTRLTVT.

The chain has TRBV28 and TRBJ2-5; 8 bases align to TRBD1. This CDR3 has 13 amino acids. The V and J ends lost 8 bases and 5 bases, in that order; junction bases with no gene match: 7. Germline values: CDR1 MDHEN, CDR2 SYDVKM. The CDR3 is CASERQGTETQYF. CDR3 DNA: TGTGCCAGCGAGAGACAGGGGACGGAGACCCAGTACTTC.

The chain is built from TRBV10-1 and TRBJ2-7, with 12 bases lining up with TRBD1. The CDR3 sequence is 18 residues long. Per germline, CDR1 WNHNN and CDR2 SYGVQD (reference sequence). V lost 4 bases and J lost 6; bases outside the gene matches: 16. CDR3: CASSGPGQGASRAGEQYF. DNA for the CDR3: TGCGCCAGCAGTGGACCGGGACAGGGGGCCTCTCGCGCGGGCGAGCAGTACTTC.

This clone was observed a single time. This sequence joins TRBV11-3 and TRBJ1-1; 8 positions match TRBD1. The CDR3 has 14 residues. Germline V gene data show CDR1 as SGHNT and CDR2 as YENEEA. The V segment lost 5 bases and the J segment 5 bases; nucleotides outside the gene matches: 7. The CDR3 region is CASSIGQGYTEAFF. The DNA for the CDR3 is TGTGCCAGCAGCATCGGACAGGGATATACTGAAGCTTTCTTT.

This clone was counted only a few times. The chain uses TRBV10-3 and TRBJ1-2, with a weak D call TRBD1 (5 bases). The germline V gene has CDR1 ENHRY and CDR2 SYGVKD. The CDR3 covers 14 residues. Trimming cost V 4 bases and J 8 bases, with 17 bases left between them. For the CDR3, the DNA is TGTGCCATCAGTGGCGGGACCCAGGGTTGGGGCTACACCTTC. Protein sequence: CAISGGTQGWGYTF.

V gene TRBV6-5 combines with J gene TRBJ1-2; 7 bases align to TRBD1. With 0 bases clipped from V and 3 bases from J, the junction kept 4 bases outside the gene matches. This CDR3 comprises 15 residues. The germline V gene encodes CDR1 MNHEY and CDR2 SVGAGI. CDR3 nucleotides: TGTGCCAGCAGTTACTCTGGAGGGGGCGACTATGGCTACACCTTC. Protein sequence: CASSYSGGGDYGYTF.

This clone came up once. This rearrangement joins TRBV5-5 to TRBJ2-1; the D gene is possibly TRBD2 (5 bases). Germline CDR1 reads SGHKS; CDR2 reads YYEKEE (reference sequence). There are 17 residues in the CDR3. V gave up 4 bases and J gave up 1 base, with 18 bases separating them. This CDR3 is CASSQAARTSSYNEQFF. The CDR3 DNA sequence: TGTGCCAGCAGCCAGGCGGCGAGAACTAGTTCCTACAATGAGCAGTTCTTC. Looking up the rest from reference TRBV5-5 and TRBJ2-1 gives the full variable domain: DAGVTQSPTHLIKTRGQQVTLRCSPISGHKSVSWYQQVLGQGPQFIFQYYEKEERGRGNFPDRFSARQFPNYSSELNVNALLLGDSALYLCASSQAARTSSYNEQFFGPGTRLTVL.

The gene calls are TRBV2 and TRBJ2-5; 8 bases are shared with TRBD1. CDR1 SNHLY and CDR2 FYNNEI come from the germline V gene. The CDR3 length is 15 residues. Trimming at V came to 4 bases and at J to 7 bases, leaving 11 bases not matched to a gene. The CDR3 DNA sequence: TGTGCCAGCAGTGTTGACAGGGGAACATCGGGGACCCAGTACTTC. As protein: CASSVDRGTSGTQYF.

DNA for the CDR3: TGTGCCAGCAGCTTCGACAGGGGTATGTCCTACACCTTC. This gives the protein CASSFDRGMSYTF. V usage is TRBV7-2 and J usage is TRBJ1-2, with 8 nucleotides matching TRBD1. V gave up 3 bases and J gave up 10 bases; unmatched junction bases: 7. CDR3 size: 13 residues. CDR1 SGHTA and CDR2 FQGNSA come from the germline V gene.

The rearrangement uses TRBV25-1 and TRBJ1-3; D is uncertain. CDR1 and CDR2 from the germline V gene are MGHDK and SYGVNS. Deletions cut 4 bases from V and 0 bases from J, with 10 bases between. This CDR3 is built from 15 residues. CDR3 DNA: TGTGCCAGCAGTGGAGACATGAGCTCTGGAAACACCATATATTTT. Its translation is CASSGDMSSGNTIYF.

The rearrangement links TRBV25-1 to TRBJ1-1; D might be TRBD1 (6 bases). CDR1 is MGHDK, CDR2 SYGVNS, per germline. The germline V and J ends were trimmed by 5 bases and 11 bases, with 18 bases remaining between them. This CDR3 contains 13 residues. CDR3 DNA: TGTGCCAGCAGTATAGGGGGGGGAGGTGGGGCTTTCTTT. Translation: CASSIGGGGGAFF.